The 24 T cell receptor beta chains presented below share a single source sample, sequenced in a study of cytomegalovirus exposure and HLA in healthy donors. Sequencing used immunoSEQ multiplex PCR; TCRdb keeps in-frame clones, though not all of them. This repertoire shows some 150,000 clones, 86% found once; its top ten account for 2.1%. The source material was PBMCs. Source of these receptors: a human donor in good health.

The CDR3 sequence is CASSLWAAGGPDTQYF. Here the CDR3 DNA reads TGTGCCAGCAGCTTATGGGCAGCGGGGGGGCCAGATACGCAGTATTTT. V gene TRBV7-3 combines with J gene TRBJ2-3, with TRBD2 identical over 10 bases. V dropped 2 bases and J dropped 4; count of bases not matched to a gene: 6. Germline V CDR1 and CDR2: SGHTA, FQGTGA. CDR3 length equals 16 residues.

This clone was counted a few times. The gene calls are TRBV5-4 and TRBJ1-6, with 9 bases lining up with TRBD1. V gave up 4 bases and J gave up 10 bases; unmatched junction bases: 9. The CDR3 totals 15 residues. CDR1 and CDR2 (germline): SGHNT, YYREEE (reference sequence). This chain's CDR3 is CASSQGDRVGSPLHF. The CDR3 DNA sequence: TGTGCCAGCAGCCAAGGGGACAGGGTTGGGTCACCCCTCCACTTT.

This clone was counted a few times. J is TRBJ1-5 and V is TRBV20-1, with D possibly matching TRBD1 (5 bases). Germline V lookup: CDR1 DFQATT, CDR2 SNEGSKA (reference sequence). This CDR3 comprises 11 residues. With 3 bases removed from V and 7 bases from J, the gap between germline ends came to 7 bases. CDR3 residues: CSASPGQPQHF. CDR3 DNA sequence: TGCAGTGCTAGTCCAGGGCAGCCCCAGCATTTT.

This chain joins TRBV28 and TRBJ2-3; TRBD1 matches 9 bases. The CDR3 spans 15 residues. V lost 5 bases and J lost 1; bases outside the gene matches: 4. Germline loops: CDR1 MDHEN, CDR2 SYDVKM. CDR3 in DNA: TGTGCCAGCAGTCTCCGGGACAGGGGCACAGATACGCAGTATTTT. This translates into CASSLRDRGTDTQYF.

The chain links TRBV27 to TRBJ2-1, with 12 bases fitting TRBD2. J lost 7 bases, V lost 8 bases, and 9 bases had no gene match. Per germline, CDR1 MNHEY and CDR2 SMNVEV (reference sequence). The CDR3 consists of 15 residues. The CDR3 DNA reads TGTGCCAGCTCTGACCTAGCGGGAGGGCCGAATGAGCAGTTCTTC. Protein product: CASSDLAGGPNEQFF.

The V and J genes are TRBV10-2 and TRBJ2-1; the match to TRBD2 covers 8 bases. The CDR3 sequence is 16 residues long. Germline CDR1 and CDR2: WSHSY and SAAADI. V was clipped by 0 bases and J by 7 bases; unmatched bases: 8. CDR3: CASSESRPSGRNEQFF. CDR3 DNA: TGCGCCAGCAGTGAGTCGAGGCCTAGCGGGCGGAATGAGCAGTTCTTC.

This chain joins TRBV5-6 and TRBJ1-1; 7 bases align to TRBD1. The length of the CDR3 is 14 residues. Trimming at V came to 6 bases and at J to 1 base, leaving 6 bases not matched to a gene. Germline V gene data show CDR1 as SGHDT and CDR2 as YYEEEE. The CDR3 DNA reads TGTGCCAGCAACATTGGACAGGAGAACACTGAAGCTTTCTTT. Its protein is CASNIGQENTEAFF.

This chain uses TRBV4-3 with TRBJ1-2, with D perhaps TRBD1 (6 bases). The CDR3 totals 16 residues. The V end was cut by 0 bases, the J end by 2 bases, with 13 bases between. Germline V lookup: CDR1 LGHNA, CDR2 YSLEER. This CDR3 is CASSQDLARGNYGYTF. The CDR3 DNA follows: TGCGCCAGCAGCCAAGATTTAGCCAGGGGCAACTATGGCTACACCTTC.

The chain carries TRBV2 and TRBJ1-5; D is unclear. This CDR3 region has 17 residues. The V gene's germline CDR1 is SNHLY and CDR2 FYNNEI. Trimming took off 4 bases at V and 3 bases at J, with 19 bases between the two ends. CDR3 residues: CASSVPRLGRDNQPQHF. The CDR3 nucleotides read TGTGCCAGCAGTGTCCCTAGACTCGGACGGGACAATCAGCCCCAGCATTTT.

V usage is TRBV6-1 and J usage is TRBJ1-1, with D perhaps TRBD1 (6 bases). This CDR3 is built from 16 residues. Germline lookup yields CDR1 MNHNS and CDR2 SASEGT. V was cut by 0 bases and J by 5 bases, with 16 bases left in between. This chain's CDR3 is CASSEALRKGGTEAFF. The DNA for the CDR3 is TGTGCCAGCAGTGAAGCGCTTCGTAAAGGGGGTACTGAAGCTTTCTTT.

The CDR3 spells CASTPSGDRNEQFF. The CDR3 coding sequence is TGTGCCAGTACCCCTTCAGGGGATCGAAATGAGCAGTTCTTC. The genes are TRBV19 and TRBJ2-1; perhaps TRBD1 as D (6 bases). The CDR3 is made up of 14 amino acids. Trimming left V 7 bases short and J 7 bases short, with 17 bases between. Germline V gene lookup returns CDR1 LNHDA and CDR2 SQIVND (reference sequence). Using reference TRBV19 and TRBJ2-1 for the parts outside the CDR3, the full variable domain is DGGITQSPKYLFRKEGQNVTLSCEQNLNHDAMYWYRQDPGQGLRLIYYSQIVNDFQKGDIAEGYSVSREKKESFPLTVTSAQKNPTAFYLCASTPSGDRNEQFFGPGTRLTVL.

This chain joins TRBV6-5 and TRBJ2-1; D might be TRBD1 (6 bases). The germline CDR1 and CDR2 sequences are MNHEY and SVGAGI. The V gene lost 5 bases and the J gene lost 12 bases, with 23 bases spanning the gap. This CDR3 spans 15 amino acids. The CDR3 sequence is CASSHHRGGGPSQFF. CDR3 bases: TGTGCCAGCAGTCACCACCGAGGGGGTGGACCGTCGCAGTTCTTC.

The table lists this clone with a count of one. V and J are TRBV19 and TRBJ2-5; D is perhaps TRBD1 (6 bases). CDR3 length equals 12 residues. The V end lost 8 bases, the J end lost 1 base, and 8 bases lay between the germline ends. The germline gives CDR1 LNHDA, CDR2 SQIVND (reference sequence). CDR3 amino acids: CASSDSQETQYF. CDR3 nucleotides: TGTGCCAGTTCGGACAGCCAAGAGACCCAGTACTTC.

The chain links TRBV5-1 to TRBJ2-1, with 12 bases fitting TRBD2. CDR3 length equals 17 residues. The V and J ends lost 4 bases and 7 bases, in that order; junction bases with no gene match: 12. Germline values: CDR1 SGHRS, CDR2 YFSETQ. The CDR3 nucleotides are TGCGCCAGCAGCAATTCCGTCGGACTAGCGGGAAGAAATGAGCAGTTCTTC. Amino acid sequence: CASSNSVGLAGRNEQFF.

The V call is TRBV28, the J call TRBJ2-5, with a weak D call TRBD2 (6 bases). This CDR3 is 14 amino acids long. Germline V gene sequence: CDR1 MDHEN, CDR2 SYDVKM. Trimming left V 7 bases short and J 4 bases short, with 16 bases between. The CDR3 region is CASTAAGWGETQYF. CDR3 in DNA: TGTGCCAGCACTGCGGCGGGATGGGGAGAGACCCAGTACTTC.

The CDR3 is CASSRSGTPYEQYF. As DNA, the CDR3 is TGTGCCAGTAGTCGTTCAGGGACTCCCTACGAGCAGTACTTC. J is TRBJ2-7 and V is TRBV19; tentatively, D is TRBD2 (6 bases). Germline V gene sequence: CDR1 LNHDA, CDR2 SQIVND (reference sequence). The V end was cut by 5 bases, the J end by 2 bases, with 13 bases between. This CDR3 is built from 14 residues.

V and J are TRBV11-2 and TRBJ2-4; 8 bases line up with TRBD1. Germline-derived CDR1 and CDR2 are SGHAT and FQNNGV. V shed 1 base and J 2 bases; nucleotides not matched to a gene: 4. The CDR3 covers 16 residues. The DNA for the CDR3 is TGTGCCAGCAGCTTAGGCCAGGGGGCAACCAAAAACATTCAGTACTTC. It specifies CASSLGQGATKNIQYF.

V is TRBV28 and J is TRBJ1-5, with 8 bases lining up with TRBD1. Germline V gene data show CDR1 as MDHEN and CDR2 as SYDVKM. The V segment lost 6 bases and the J segment 5 bases; nucleotides outside the gene matches: 9. The CDR3 consists of 15 residues. The CDR3 loop reads CASSKSGQGHQPQHF. As DNA, the CDR3 is TGTGCCAGCAGCAAAAGTGGACAGGGCCATCAGCCCCAGCATTTT.

The V gene is TRBV30, the J gene TRBJ1-1; no firm D call. Germline V gives CDR1 GTSNPN, CDR2 SVGIG (reference sequence). Trimming shortened V by 5 bases and J by 5 bases, and 12 bases separated the two germline ends. This CDR3 has 12 amino acids. CDR3 loop: CAWGRESTEAFF. Written as DNA, the CDR3 is TGTGCCTGGGGAAGGGAGAGTACTGAAGCTTTCTTT. Filled out from reference TRBV30 and TRBJ1-1, the complete variable domain reads SQTIHQWPATLVQPVGSPLSLECTVEGTSNPNLYWYRQAAGRGLQLLFYSVGIGQISSEVPQNLSASRPQDRQFILSSKKLLLSDSGFYLCAWGRESTEAFFGQGTRLTVV.

The chain combines TRBV6-1 with TRBJ2-7, with 12 positions matching TRBD1. The CDR3 has 17 residues. The J segment lost 6 bases and the V segment lost 2 bases, leaving 11 bases of the junction unmatched. Germline assignment: CDR1 MNHNS and CDR2 SASEGT. CDR3 coding DNA: TGTGCCAGCAGTGAACGGGGGGGGACAGGGGGCTTATTCGAGCAGTACTTC. Translated: CASSERGGTGGLFEQYF.

The rearrangement joins TRBV4-1 to TRBJ1-1, with D possibly matching TRBD1 (6 bases). Trimming took off 5 bases at V and 1 base at J, with 8 bases between the two ends. The CDR3 runs 13 residues. Per germline, CDR1 MGHRA and CDR2 YSYEKL. The CDR3 protein is CASSWTANTEAFF. The CDR3 nucleotides read TGCGCCAGCAGCTGGACAGCGAACACTGAAGCTTTCTTT.

This chain connects TRBV2 to TRBJ2-1; 7 bases fit TRBD2. The J segment lost 0 bases and the V segment lost 8 bases, leaving 4 bases of the junction unmatched. The germline V gene has CDR1 SNHLY and CDR2 FYNNEI. This CDR3 region has 14 residues. The CDR3 sequence is CASDSGFSYNEQFF. In nucleotides, the CDR3 is TGTGCCAGCGATAGCGGGTTCTCCTACAATGAGCAGTTCTTC.

The V and J genes are TRBV5-1 and TRBJ1-2; tentatively, D is TRBD1 (5 bases). Germline values: CDR1 SGHRS, CDR2 YFSETQ. Trimming stripped 0 bases from V and 7 bases from J, with 13 bases between. The CDR3 length is 14 residues. The DNA of the CDR3 is TGCGCCAGCAGCTTGGCTGGGACTAACCGTGGCTACACCTTC. Translating it yields CASSLAGTNRGYTF.

This sequence joins TRBV10-3 and TRBJ2-7; 8 bases match TRBD1. The ends lost 6 bases at V and 5 bases at J; junction bases unmatched: 9. CDR3 size: 14 residues. Germline-derived CDR1 and CDR2 are ENHRY and SYGVKD. Here the CDR3 DNA reads TGTGCCATCAGCGTTCAGGGGGCGCGGGACGAGCAGTACTTC. The encoded protein is CAISVQGARDEQYF.